The text below deals with one TCR beta chain. Antigen: not known. Measured with immunoSEQ multiplex PCR; TCRdb has only the in-frame clones, and not every one. The sample has tens of thousands of clones; 80% to 90% are singletons. This specimen comes from a study of OX40 agonist ivuxolimab in advanced cancers. Overall study results and limits: Antigen specificity remained undetermined for the expanded peripheral T cells.

Between the trimmed V and J ends, which lost 0 bases and 10 bases, there was a span of 9 bases. The CDR3 has 13 residues. Looked up from germline, CDR1 is SGHNT and CDR2 is YENEEA. J is TRBJ2-2 and V is TRBV11-3; no definite D call. The material sequenced was CD4+ or CD8+ T cells sorted from blood, taken in a trial of the OX40 agonist ivuxolimab. This clonotype originated in an adult with an advanced solid tumor such as melanoma, head and neck, liver or kidney cancer. The CDR3 reads CASSLEISPELFF. CDR3 sequence (DNA): TGTGCCAGCAGCTTAGAAATAAGCCCGGAGCTGTTTTTT.